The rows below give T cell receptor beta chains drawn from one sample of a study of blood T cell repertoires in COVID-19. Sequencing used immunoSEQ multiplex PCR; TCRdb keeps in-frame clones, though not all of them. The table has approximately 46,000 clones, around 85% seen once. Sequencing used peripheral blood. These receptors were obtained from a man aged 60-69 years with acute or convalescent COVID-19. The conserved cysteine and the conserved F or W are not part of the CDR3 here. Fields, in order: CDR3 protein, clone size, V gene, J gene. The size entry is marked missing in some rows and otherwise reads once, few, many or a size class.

cdr3_aa: AISESRGTEAF
clone_size: NA
v_call: TRBV10-3
j_call: TRBJ1-1

cdr3_aa: ASSERGAPYEQY
clone_size: NA
v_call: TRBV5-4
j_call: TRBJ2-7

cdr3_aa: AWSATWTGKNEKLF
clone_size: NA
v_call: TRBV30
j_call: TRBJ1-4

cdr3_aa: ASSLGASAYNEQF
clone_size: NA
v_call: TRBV28
j_call: TRBJ2-1

cdr3_aa: ASSQTWTDLGTEAF
clone_size: NA
v_call: TRBV4-1
j_call: TRBJ1-1

cdr3_aa: ATSDTPGREGETQY
clone_size: NA
v_call: TRBV24-1
j_call: TRBJ2-5

cdr3_aa: ASSQGKRTTAYEQY
clone_size: NA
v_call: TRBV4-1
j_call: TRBJ2-7

cdr3_aa: ASKLAGGPYTQY
clone_size: NA
v_call: TRBV27
j_call: TRBJ2-3

cdr3_aa: ASSYGLAGEAEDTQY
clone_size: NA
v_call: TRBV5-1
j_call: TRBJ2-3

cdr3_aa: ASQPGDQPQH
clone_size: NA
v_call: TRBV28
j_call: TRBJ1-5

cdr3_aa: AWVPPGRQDTQY
clone_size: NA
v_call: TRBV30
j_call: TRBJ2-3

cdr3_aa: ASSLDNTEAF
clone_size: once
v_call: TRBV18
j_call: TRBJ1-1

cdr3_aa: ASSLGTQGAFGNTIY
clone_size: NA
v_call: TRBV5-1
j_call: TRBJ1-3

cdr3_aa: ASGYDIYEQY
clone_size: NA
v_call: TRBV12-5
j_call: TRBJ2-7

cdr3_aa: ASSLDRGANGYT
clone_size: few
v_call: TRBV7-9
j_call: TRBJ1-2

cdr3_aa: ASSPARTGGNETQY
clone_size: NA
v_call: TRBV23-1
j_call: TRBJ2-5

cdr3_aa: ASSPGQSSYNEQF
clone_size: NA
v_call: TRBV14
j_call: TRBJ2-1

cdr3_aa: SASKGLAGGYNEQF
clone_size: NA
v_call: TRBV20-1
j_call: TRBJ2-1

cdr3_aa: ASRRAFSNQPQH
clone_size: NA
v_call: TRBV6-5
j_call: TRBJ1-5

cdr3_aa: ASSEGLAGLEQF
clone_size: NA
v_call: TRBV10-1
j_call: TRBJ2-1

cdr3_aa: ASSLDTGDYGYT
clone_size: NA
v_call: TRBV28
j_call: TRBJ1-2

cdr3_aa: ASRDRLNTEAF
clone_size: NA
v_call: TRBV6-5
j_call: TRBJ1-1

cdr3_aa: ASSAGLAADTQY
clone_size: NA
v_call: TRBV7-9
j_call: TRBJ2-3

cdr3_aa: ATSQGGWDQPQH
clone_size: few
v_call: TRBV24-1
j_call: TRBJ1-5

cdr3_aa: ATSDTGVGQPQH
clone_size: NA
v_call: TRBV24-1
j_call: TRBJ1-5

cdr3_aa: ASSLGSGRNEKLF
clone_size: NA
v_call: TRBV5-1
j_call: TRBJ1-4

cdr3_aa: ASSSGTSANNEQF
clone_size: NA
v_call: TRBV2
j_call: TRBJ2-1

cdr3_aa: ASSLVPGQQNEKLF
clone_size: NA
v_call: TRBV5-1
j_call: TRBJ1-4

cdr3_aa: ASSLISGLAGGQETQY
clone_size: once
v_call: TRBV11-3
j_call: TRBJ2-5

cdr3_aa: ASSLGRTDQETQY
clone_size: NA
v_call: TRBV5-1
j_call: TRBJ2-5

cdr3_aa: ASSPEQLDNSPLH
clone_size: NA
v_call: TRBV18
j_call: TRBJ1-6

cdr3_aa: AISETPRTEAF
clone_size: NA
v_call: TRBV10-3
j_call: TRBJ1-1

cdr3_aa: ASSFPYPQEYGYT
clone_size: few
v_call: TRBV28
j_call: TRBJ1-2

cdr3_aa: ASSKQRFNEQF
clone_size: NA
v_call: TRBV6-6
j_call: TRBJ2-1

cdr3_aa: ASSLFGLAGGPYEQY
clone_size: NA
v_call: TRBV5-1
j_call: TRBJ2-7